The sequence of this T cell receptor beta chain was determined in a study of blood T cells in healthy people across ages. Study results and caveats: Diversity estimates drawn from one million T cells were deemed underestimates. Aged donors had fewer naive CD4+ cells and lower diversity than long-lived donors. Per million T cells, the diversity of TCR beta decreased roughly linearly as age advanced.

The germline CDR1 and CDR2 sequences are ENHRY and SYGVKD. Deletions cut 6 bases from V and 7 bases from J, with 13 bases between. The CDR3 totals 13 residues. As to this clonotype: The antigen remains unidentified.

Alongside a J-beta primer mix, a sample-barcoded 5' primer served in a second PCR lasting 7 to 11 cycles. TCRdb itself ran the 5' RACE reads through MiXCR, one entry per CDR3 protein. The sample consists of fewer than 900,000 distinct CDR3 sequences, around 48% of them appearing once. The receptor was isolated from a woman aged 60 to 75 in good health. V and J are TRBV10-3 and TRBJ1-5; D may be TRBD1 (6 bases). Sequencing was done on a sample of blood. This chain's CDR3 is CAISPGVWQPQHF. CDR3 in DNA: TGTGCCATCAGCCCAGGGGTTTGGCAGCCCCAGCATTTT.